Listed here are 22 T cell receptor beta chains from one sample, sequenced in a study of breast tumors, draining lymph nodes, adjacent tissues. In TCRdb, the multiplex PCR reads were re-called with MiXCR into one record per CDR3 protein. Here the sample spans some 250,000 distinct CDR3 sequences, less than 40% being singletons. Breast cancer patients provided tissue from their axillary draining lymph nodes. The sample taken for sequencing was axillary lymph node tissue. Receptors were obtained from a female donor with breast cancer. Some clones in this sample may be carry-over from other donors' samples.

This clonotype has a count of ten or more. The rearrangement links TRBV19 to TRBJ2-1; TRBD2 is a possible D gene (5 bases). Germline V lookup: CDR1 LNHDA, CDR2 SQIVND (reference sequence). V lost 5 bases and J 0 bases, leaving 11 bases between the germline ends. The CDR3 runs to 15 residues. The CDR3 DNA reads TGTGCCAGTAGTGAGGACTGGAGCTCCTACAATGAGCAGTTCTTC. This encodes CASSEDWSSYNEQFF. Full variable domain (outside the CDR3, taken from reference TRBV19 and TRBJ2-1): DGGITQSPKYLFRKEGQNVTLSCEQNLNHDAMYWYRQDPGQGLRLIYYSQIVNDFQKGDIAEGYSVSREKKESFPLTVTSAQKNPTAFYLCASSEDWSSYNEQFFGPGTRLTVL.

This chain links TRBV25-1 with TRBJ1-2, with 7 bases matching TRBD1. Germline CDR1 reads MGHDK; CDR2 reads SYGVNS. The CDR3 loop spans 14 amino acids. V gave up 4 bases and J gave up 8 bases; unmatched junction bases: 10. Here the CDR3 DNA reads TGTGCCAGCAGTGCTAGATTGGTCAGGGGGGGCTACACCTTC. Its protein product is CASSARLVRGGYTF.

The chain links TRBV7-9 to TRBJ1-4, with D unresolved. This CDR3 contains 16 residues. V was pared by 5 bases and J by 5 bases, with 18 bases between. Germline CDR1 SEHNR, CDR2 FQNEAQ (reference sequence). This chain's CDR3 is CASSQPSLGYNEKLFF. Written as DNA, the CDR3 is TGTGCCAGCAGCCAACCTAGCCTGGGCTACAATGAAAAACTGTTTTTT.

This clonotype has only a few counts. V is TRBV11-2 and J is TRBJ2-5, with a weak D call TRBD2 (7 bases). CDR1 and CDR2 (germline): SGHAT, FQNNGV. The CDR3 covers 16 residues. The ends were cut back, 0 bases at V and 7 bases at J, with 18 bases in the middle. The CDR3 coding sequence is TGTGCCAGCAGCTTAGAACTAGCATTAGGGGGGGGGACCCAGTACTTC. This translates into CASSLELALGGGTQYF.

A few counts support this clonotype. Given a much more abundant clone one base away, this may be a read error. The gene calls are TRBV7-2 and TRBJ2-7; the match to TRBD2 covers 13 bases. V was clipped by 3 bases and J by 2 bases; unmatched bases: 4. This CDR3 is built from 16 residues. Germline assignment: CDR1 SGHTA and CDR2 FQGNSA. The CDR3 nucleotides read TGTGCCAGCAGCTTCACCGGGACTAGCGGGGCCTACGAGCAGTACTTC. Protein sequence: CASSFTGTSGAYEQYF.

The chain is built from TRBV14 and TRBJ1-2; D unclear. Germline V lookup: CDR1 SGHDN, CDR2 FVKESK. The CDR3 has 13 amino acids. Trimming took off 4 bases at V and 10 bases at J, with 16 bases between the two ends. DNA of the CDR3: TGTGCCAGCAGCCGTAGCGGGGTCTCCTCCTACACCTTC. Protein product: CASSRSGVSSYTF.

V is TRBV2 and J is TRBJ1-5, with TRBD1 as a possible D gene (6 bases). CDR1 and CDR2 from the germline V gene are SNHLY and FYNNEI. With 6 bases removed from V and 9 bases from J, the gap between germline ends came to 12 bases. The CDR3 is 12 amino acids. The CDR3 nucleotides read TGTGCCAGCAGCCAGGGGTTAGTGCCCCAGCATTTT. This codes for CASSQGLVPQHF.

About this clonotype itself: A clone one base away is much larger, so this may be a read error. The CDR3 region has the DNA TGCGCCAGCAGCGGGGATCATGAGCAGTTCTTC. Its translation: CASSGDHEQFF. The chain links TRBV5-1 to TRBJ2-1, with D unresolved. Deletions cut 4 bases from V and 8 bases from J, with 7 bases between. This CDR3 is built from 11 residues. Looked up from germline, CDR1 is SGHRS and CDR2 is YFSETQ.

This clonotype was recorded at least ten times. The CDR3, as DNA: TGCAGCGCGCCGGGACCGAACTATGGCTACACCTTC. Residues: CSAPGPNYGYTF. The genes are TRBV29-1 and TRBJ1-2, with a tentative D call TRBD1 (5 bases). The V end was cut by 7 bases, the J end by 2 bases, with 11 bases between. The length of the CDR3 is 12 residues. Germline CDR1 SQVTM, CDR2 ANQGSEA.

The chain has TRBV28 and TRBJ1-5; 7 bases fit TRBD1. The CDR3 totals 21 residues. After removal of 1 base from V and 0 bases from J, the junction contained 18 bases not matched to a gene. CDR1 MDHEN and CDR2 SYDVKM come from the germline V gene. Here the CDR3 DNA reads TGTGCCAGCAGTTTATTCGGTAGTGGGGACAGACCTCTTTTTAGCAATCAGCCCCAGCATTTT. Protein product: CASSLFGSGDRPLFSNQPQHF.

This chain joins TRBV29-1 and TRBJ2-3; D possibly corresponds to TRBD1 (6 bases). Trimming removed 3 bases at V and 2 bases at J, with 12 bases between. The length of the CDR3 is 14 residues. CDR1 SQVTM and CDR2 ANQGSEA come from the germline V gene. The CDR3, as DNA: TGCAGCGTTGAGGACGACAGGACCACAGATACGCAGTATTTT. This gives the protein CSVEDDRTTDTQYF.

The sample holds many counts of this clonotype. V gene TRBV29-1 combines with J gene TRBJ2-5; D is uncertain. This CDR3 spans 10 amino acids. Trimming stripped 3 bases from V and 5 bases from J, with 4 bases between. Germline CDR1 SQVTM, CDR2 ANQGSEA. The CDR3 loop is CSVEAETQYF. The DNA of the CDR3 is TGCAGCGTTGAGGCTGAGACCCAGTACTTC.

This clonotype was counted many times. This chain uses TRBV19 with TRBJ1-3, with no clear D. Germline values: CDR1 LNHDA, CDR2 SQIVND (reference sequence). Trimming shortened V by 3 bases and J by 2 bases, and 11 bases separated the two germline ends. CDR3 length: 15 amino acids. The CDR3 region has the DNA TGTGCCAGTAGTATGCCCCGGGCACCTGGAAACACCATATATTTT. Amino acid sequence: CASSMPRAPGNTIYF.

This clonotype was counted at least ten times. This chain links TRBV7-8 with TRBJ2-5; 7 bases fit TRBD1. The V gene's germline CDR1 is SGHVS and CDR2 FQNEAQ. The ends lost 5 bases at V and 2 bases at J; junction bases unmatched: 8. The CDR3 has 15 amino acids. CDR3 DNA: TGTGCCAGCAGCCCCCGGACAGGCACACAAGAGACCCAGTACTTC. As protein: CASSPRTGTQETQYF.

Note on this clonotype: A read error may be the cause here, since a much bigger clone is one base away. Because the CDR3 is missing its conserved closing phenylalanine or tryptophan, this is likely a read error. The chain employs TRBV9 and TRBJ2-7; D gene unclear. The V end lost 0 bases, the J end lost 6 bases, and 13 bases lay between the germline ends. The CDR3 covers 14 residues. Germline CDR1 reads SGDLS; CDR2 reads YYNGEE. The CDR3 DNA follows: TGTGCCAGCAGCGTAGCTCCCTGGACGGTCGAGCAGTACTAC. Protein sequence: CASSVAPWTVEQYY.

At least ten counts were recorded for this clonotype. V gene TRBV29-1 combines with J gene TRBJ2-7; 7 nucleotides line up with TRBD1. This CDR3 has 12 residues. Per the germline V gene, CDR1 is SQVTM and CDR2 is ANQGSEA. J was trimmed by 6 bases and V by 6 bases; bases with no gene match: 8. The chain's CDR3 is CSVRQGWGEQYF. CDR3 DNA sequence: TGCAGCGTAAGACAGGGATGGGGCGAGCAGTACTTC.

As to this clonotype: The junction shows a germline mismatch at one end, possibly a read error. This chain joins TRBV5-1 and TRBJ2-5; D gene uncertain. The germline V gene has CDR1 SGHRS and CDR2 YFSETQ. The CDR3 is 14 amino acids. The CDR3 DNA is TGCGCCAGCAGATTGGGTTCAGGAAAAGACACCCAGTACTTC. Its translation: CASRLGSGKDTQYF.

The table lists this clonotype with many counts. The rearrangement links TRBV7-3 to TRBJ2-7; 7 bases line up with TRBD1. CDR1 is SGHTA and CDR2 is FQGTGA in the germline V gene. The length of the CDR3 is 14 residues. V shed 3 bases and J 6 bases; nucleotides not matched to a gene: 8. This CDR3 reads CASSFPSTGCEQYF. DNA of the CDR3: TGTGCCAGCAGCTTTCCCTCGACAGGGTGCGAGCAGTACTTC.

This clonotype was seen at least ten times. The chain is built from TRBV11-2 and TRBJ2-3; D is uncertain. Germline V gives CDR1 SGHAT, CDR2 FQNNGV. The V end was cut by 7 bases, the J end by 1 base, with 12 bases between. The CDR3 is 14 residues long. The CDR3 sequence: CASNPYGGTDTQYF. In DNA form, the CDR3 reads TGTGCCAGCAACCCTTATGGGGGCACAGATACGCAGTATTTT. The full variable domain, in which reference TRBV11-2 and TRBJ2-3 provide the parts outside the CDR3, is EAGVAQSPRYKIIEKRQSVAFWCNPISGHATLYWYQQILGQGPKLLIQFQNNGVVDDSQLPKDRFSAERLKGVDSTLKIQPAKLEDSAVYLCASNPYGGTDTQYFGPGTRLTVL.

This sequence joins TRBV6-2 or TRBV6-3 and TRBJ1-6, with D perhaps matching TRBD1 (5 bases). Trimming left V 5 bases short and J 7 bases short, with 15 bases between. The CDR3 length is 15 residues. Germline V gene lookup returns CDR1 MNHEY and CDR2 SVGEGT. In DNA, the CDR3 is TGTGCCAGCAGTCACCTGGACATAATGAATTCACCCCTCCACTTT. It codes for CASSHLDIMNSPLHF.

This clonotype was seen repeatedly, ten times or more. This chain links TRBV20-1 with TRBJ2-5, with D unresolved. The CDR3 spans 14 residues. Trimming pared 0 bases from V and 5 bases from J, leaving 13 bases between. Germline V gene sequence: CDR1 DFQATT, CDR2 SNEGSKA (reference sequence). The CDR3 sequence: CSAREGPPAETQYF. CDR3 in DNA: TGCAGTGCTAGAGAAGGGCCGCCGGCGGAGACCCAGTACTTC.

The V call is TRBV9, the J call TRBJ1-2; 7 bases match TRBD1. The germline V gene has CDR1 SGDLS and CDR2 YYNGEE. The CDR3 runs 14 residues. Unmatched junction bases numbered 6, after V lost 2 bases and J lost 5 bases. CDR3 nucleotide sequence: TGTGCCAGCAGCGTTGGGACAGAAAAATATGGCTACACCTTC. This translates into CASSVGTEKYGYTF.